Sequencing of this TCR beta chain was carried out in a study of T cell repertoires in cytomegalovirus infection. The overall study: Indicated by public TCR beta signatures were CMV infection and matching HLA type. Study observations and caveats: People with CMV and the relevant HLA were identified by cumulative public TCR beta family frequency. There were HLA-C-restricted CMV-specific TCR beta clonotypes dominating the ex vivo response.

This clonotype was seen many times. The antigen remains undetermined. V shed 3 bases and J shed 9 bases, with 11 bases lying between them. This CDR3 comprises 12 residues. Germline V gene lookup returns CDR1 SGHAT and CDR2 FQNNGV. TCRdb ran MiXCR on the reads and lists one entry per CDR3 protein. The repertoire has fewer than 400,000 distinct CDR3 sequences, 15% to 20% of them found once; the top ten carry 7.5% to 9%. This receptor was taken from a human donor in good health (CMV status not recorded). Some clones in this sample may be carry-over from other donors' samples. The specimen was PBMCs. The rearrangement joins TRBV11-2 to TRBJ1-1, with D perhaps matching TRBD1 (6 bases). CDR3 loop: CASSFSGAKAFF. The CDR3 DNA is TGTGCCAGCAGCTTCTCGGGGGCGAAAGCTTTCTTT.